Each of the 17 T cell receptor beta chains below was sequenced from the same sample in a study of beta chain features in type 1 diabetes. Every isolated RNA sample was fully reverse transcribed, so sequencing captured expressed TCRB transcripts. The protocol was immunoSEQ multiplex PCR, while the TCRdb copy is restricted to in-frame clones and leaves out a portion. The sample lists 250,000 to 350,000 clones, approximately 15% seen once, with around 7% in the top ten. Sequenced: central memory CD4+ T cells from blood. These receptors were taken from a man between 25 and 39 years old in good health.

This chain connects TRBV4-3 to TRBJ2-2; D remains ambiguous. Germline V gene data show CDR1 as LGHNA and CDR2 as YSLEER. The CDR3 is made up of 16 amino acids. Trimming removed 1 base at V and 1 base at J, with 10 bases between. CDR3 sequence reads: CASSQAVGQNTGELFF. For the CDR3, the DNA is TGCGCCAGCAGCCAAGCGGTCGGCCAGAACACCGGGGAGCTGTTTTTT.

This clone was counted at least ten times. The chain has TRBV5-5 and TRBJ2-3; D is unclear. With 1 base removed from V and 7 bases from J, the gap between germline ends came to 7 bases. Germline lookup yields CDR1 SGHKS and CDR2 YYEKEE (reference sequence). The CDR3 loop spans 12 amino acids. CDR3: CASSLNDNTQYF. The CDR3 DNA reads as TGTGCCAGCAGCTTGAACGACAATACGCAGTATTTT.

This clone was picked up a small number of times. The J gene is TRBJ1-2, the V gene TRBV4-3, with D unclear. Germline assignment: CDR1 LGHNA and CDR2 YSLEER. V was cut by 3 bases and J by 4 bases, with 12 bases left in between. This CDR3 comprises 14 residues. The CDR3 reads CASSHDDGFYGYTF. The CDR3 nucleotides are TGCGCCAGCAGCCATGACGACGGGTTCTATGGCTACACCTTC.

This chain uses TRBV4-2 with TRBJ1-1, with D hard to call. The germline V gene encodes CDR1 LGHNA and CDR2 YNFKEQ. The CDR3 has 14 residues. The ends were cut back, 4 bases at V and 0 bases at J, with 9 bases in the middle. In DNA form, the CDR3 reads TGTGCCAGCAGCCGCCCTCAGATGAACACTGAAGCTTTCTTT. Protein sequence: CASSRPQMNTEAFF.

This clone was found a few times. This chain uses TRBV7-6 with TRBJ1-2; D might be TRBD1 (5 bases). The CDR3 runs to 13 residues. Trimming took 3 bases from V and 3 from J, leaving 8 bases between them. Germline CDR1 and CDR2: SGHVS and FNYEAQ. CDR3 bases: TGTGCCAGCAGCTTCGGGGGTGACTATGGCTACACCTTC. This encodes CASSFGGDYGYTF. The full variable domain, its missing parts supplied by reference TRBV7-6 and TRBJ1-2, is GAGVSQSPRYKVTKRGQDVALRCDPISGHVSLYWYRQALGQGPEFLTYFNYEAQQDKSGLPNDRFSAERPEGSISTLTIQRTEQRDSAMYRCASSFGGDYGYTFGSGTRLTVV.

CDR3 residues: CASSPDRSSTEAFF. The CDR3 DNA reads TGTGCCAGCTCACCCGACAGGTCGAGCACTGAAGCTTTCTTT. This chain links TRBV18 with TRBJ1-1; the D gene is possibly TRBD1 (6 bases). V was cut by 3 bases and J by 4 bases, with 12 bases left in between. This CDR3 contains 14 residues. Per germline, CDR1 KGHSH and CDR2 LQKENI. The entire variable domain, with the rest obtained from reference TRBV18 and TRBJ1-1, is as follows: NAGVMQNPRHLVRRRGQEARLRCSPMKGHSHVYWYRQLPEEGLKFMVYLQKENIIDESGMPKERFSAEFPKEGPSILRIQQVVRGDSAAYFCASSPDRSSTEAFFGQGTRLTVV.

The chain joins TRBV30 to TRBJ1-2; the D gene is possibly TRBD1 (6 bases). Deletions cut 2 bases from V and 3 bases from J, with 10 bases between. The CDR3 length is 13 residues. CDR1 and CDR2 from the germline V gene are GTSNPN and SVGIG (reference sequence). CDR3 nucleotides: TGTGCCTGGAGTTTGGGGGCTTACTATGGCTACACCTTC. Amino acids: CAWSLGAYYGYTF.

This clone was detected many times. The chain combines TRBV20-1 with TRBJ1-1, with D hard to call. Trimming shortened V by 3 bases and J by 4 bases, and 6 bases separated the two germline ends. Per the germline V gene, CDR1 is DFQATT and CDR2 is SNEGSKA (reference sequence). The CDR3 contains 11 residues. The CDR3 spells CSASKFTEAFF. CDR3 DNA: TGCAGTGCTAGCAAGTTCACTGAAGCTTTCTTT.

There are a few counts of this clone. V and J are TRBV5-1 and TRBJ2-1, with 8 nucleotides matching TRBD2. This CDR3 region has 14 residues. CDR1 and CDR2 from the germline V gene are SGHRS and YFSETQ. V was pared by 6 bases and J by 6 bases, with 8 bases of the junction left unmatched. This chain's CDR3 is CASTTGGMGNEQFF. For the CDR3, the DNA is TGCGCCAGCACTACGGGAGGGATGGGCAATGAGCAGTTCTTC.

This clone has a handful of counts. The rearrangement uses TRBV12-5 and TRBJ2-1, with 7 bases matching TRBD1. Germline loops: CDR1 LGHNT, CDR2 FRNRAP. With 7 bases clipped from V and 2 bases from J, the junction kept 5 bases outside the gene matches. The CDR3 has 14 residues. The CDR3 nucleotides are TGTGCTAGTGCCCCGACAGGGACCTACAATGAGCAGTTCTTC. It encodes CASAPTGTYNEQFF. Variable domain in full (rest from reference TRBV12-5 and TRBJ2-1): DARVTQTPRHKVTEMGQEVTMRCQPILGHNTVFWYRQTMMQGLELLAYFRNRAPLDDSGMPKDRFSAEMPDATLATLKIQPSEPRDSAVYFCASAPTGTYNEQFFGPGTRLTVL.

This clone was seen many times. The CDR3 sequence is CASSLEGPQYF. For the CDR3, the DNA is TGTGCCAGCAGCTTAGAGGGCCCGCAGTATTTT. This chain links TRBV7-8 with TRBJ2-3; D is unclear. Germline assignment: CDR1 SGHVS and CDR2 FQNEAQ. The CDR3 covers 11 residues. V dropped 1 base and J dropped 10 bases, with 6 bases sitting between them.

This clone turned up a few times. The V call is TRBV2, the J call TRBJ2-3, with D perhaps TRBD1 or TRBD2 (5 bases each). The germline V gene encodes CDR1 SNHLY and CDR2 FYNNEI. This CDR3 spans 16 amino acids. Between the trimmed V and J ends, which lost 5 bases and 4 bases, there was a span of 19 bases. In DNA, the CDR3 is TGTGCCAGCAGTTTCCGGGACCCCAGGTTGTCAGATACGCAGTATTTT. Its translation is CASSFRDPRLSDTQYF.

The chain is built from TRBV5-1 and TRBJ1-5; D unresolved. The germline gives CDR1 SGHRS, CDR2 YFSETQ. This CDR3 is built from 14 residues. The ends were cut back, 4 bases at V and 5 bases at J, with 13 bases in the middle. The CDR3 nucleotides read TGCGCCAGCAGCCCCATGGACCTAGATCAGCCCCAGCATTTT. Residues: CASSPMDLDQPQHF.

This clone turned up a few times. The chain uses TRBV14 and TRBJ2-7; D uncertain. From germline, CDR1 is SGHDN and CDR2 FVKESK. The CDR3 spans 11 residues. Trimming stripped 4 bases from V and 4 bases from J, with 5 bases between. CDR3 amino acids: CASSLRYEQYF. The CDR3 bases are TGTGCCAGCAGCCTACGATACGAGCAGTACTTC.

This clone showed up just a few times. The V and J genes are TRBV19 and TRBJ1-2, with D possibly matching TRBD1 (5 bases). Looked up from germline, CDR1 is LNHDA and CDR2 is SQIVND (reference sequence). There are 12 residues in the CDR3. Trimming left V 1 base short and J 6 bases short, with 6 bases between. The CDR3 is CASSIAGNGYTF. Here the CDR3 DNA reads TGTGCCAGTAGTATAGCAGGGAATGGCTACACCTTC. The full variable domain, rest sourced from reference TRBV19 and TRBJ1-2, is DGGITQSPKYLFRKEGQNVTLSCEQNLNHDAMYWYRQDPGQGLRLIYYSQIVNDFQKGDIAEGYSVSREKKESFPLTVTSAQKNPTAFYLCASSIAGNGYTFGSGTRLTVV.

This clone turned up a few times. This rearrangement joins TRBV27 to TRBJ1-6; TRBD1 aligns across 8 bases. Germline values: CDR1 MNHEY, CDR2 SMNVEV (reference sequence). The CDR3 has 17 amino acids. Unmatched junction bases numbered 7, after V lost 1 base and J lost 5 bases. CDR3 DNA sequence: TGTGCCAGCAGTTTATATAGCCAGGGGGCGGATAATTCACCCCTCCACTTT. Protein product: CASSLYSQGADNSPLHF.

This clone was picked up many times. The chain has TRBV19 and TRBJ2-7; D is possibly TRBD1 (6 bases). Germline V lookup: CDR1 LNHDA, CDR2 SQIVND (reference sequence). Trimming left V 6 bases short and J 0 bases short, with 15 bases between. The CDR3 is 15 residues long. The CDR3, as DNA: TGTGCCAGTAGAGGCAGGACAGCGGACTCCTACGAGCAGTACTTC. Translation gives CASRGRTADSYEQYF.